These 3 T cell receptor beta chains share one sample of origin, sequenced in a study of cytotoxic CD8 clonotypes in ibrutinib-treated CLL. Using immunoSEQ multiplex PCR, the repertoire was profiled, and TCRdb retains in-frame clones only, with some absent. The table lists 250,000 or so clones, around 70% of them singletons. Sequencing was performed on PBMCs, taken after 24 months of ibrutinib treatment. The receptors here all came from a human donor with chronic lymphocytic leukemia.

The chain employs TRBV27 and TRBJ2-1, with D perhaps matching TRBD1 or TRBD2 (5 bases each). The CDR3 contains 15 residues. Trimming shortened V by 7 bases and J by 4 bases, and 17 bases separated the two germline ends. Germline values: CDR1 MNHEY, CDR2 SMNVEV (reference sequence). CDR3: CASTLGAGAYNEQFF. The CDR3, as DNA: TGTGCCAGCACCCTTGGGGCGGGCGCGTACAATGAGCAGTTCTTC.

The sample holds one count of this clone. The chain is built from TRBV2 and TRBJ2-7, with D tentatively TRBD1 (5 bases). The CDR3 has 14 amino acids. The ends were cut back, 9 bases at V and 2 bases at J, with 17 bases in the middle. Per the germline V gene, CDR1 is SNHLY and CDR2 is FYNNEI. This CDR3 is CASIGSTAPYEQYF. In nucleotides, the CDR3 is TGTGCCAGTATAGGTTCGACAGCACCCTACGAGCAGTACTTC.

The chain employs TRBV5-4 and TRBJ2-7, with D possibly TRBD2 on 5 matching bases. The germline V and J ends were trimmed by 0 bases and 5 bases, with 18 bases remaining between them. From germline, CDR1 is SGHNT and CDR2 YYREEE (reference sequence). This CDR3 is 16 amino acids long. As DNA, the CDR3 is TGTGCCAGCAGCTTGGATTCTAGCTTCTGGGGTAACGAGCAGTACTTC. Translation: CASSLDSSFWGNEQYF.